A single sample gave rise to the 20 T cell receptor beta chains below, sequenced in a study of glioma-infiltrating T cells after dendritic cell vaccination. Using immunoSEQ multiplex PCR, the repertoire was profiled, and TCRdb retains in-frame clones only, with some absent. The sample records around 60,000 clones, approximately 89% being singletons. The time point: after dendritic cell vaccination, including at tumor progression/relapse. The starting material was blood, obtained after dendritic cell vaccination. Receptors were obtained from a human donor with glioblastoma.

This chain joins TRBV7-2 and TRBJ2-3, with 7 nucleotides matching TRBD2. V lost 3 bases and J lost 2; bases outside the gene matches: 2. Germline lookup yields CDR1 SGHTA and CDR2 FQGNSA. The CDR3 is made up of 14 amino acids. The CDR3 is CASSFGGNTDTQYF. The CDR3 DNA sequence: TGTGCCAGCAGCTTCGGGGGGAACACAGATACGCAGTATTTT.

J is TRBJ1-2 and V is TRBV7-2; 7 nucleotides agree with TRBD1. The V and J ends lost 4 bases and 7 bases, in that order; junction bases with no gene match: 6. The CDR3 is 13 amino acids. Germline assignment: CDR1 SGHTA and CDR2 FQGNSA. The CDR3 DNA follows: TGTGCCAGCAGCTGGTACAGGGGTGTTGGCTACACCTTC. This codes for CASSWYRGVGYTF. Using reference TRBV7-2 and TRBJ1-2 for the parts outside the CDR3, the full variable domain is GAGVSQSPSNKVTEKGKDVELRCDPISGHTALYWYRQSLGQGLEFLIYFQGNSAPDKSGLPSDRFSAERTGGSVSTLTIQRTQQEDSAVYLCASSWYRGVGYTFGSGTRLTVV.

This clone turned up a few times. J is TRBJ2-5 and V is TRBV11-3, with 10 bases identical to TRBD2. This CDR3 is built from 14 residues. Losses at the gene ends were 4 bases for V and 4 bases for J; bases not matched to a gene: 3. Germline V gene sequence: CDR1 SGHNT, CDR2 YENEEA. DNA for the CDR3: TGTGCCAGCAGCTCGGGACTAGCGACAGAGACCCAGTACTTC. This encodes CASSSGLATETQYF.

V and J are TRBV20-1 and TRBJ1-1; TRBD1 might be the D (5 bases). The germline CDR1 and CDR2 sequences are DFQATT and SNEGSKA (reference sequence). The CDR3 is 11 amino acids. V was pared by 6 bases and J by 5 bases, with 10 bases between. The DNA of the CDR3 is TGCAGTGCCGGGGGTAGGACTGAAGCTTTCTTT. It codes for CSAGGRTEAFF.

On this clone itself: The same CDR3 also results from other DNA sequences found in this sample. This chain links TRBV14 with TRBJ2-7; possibly TRBD2 for D (5 bases). V was shortened by 0 bases and J by 4 bases, with 7 bases between the two germline ends. Germline V gene lookup returns CDR1 SGHDN and CDR2 FVKESK. The CDR3 sequence is 13 residues long. CDR3 in DNA: TGTGCCAGCAGCCAAGATAGCGTTTACGAGCAGTACTTC. Translation: CASSQDSVYEQYF.

The rearrangement joins TRBV11-2 to TRBJ1-1; 7 bases align to TRBD1. V dropped 1 base and J dropped 8; count of bases not matched to a gene: 7. Looked up from germline, CDR1 is SGHAT and CDR2 is FQNNGV. This CDR3 has 14 amino acids. Written as DNA, the CDR3 is TGTGCCAGCAGCTTAGGTTGGACAGGAACCGAAGCTTTCTTT. Residues: CASSLGWTGTEAFF. The variable domain in full, completed from reference TRBV11-2 and TRBJ1-1, reads EAGVAQSPRYKIIEKRQSVAFWCNPISGHATLYWYQQILGQGPKLLIQFQNNGVVDDSQLPKDRFSAERLKGVDSTLKIQPAKLEDSAVYLCASSLGWTGTEAFFGQGTRLTVV.

The rearrangement joins TRBV5-4 to TRBJ2-1; possibly TRBD2 for D (5 bases). The CDR3 is 14 residues long. Per the germline V gene, CDR1 is SGHNT and CDR2 is YYREEE (reference sequence). The V gene lost 0 bases and the J gene lost 7 bases, with 11 bases spanning the gap. The CDR3 region has the DNA TGTGCCAGCAGCTTGGAGGGTTGGGAGAATGAGCAGTTCTTC. This codes for CASSLEGWENEQFF. The full variable domain, rest sourced from reference TRBV5-4 and TRBJ2-1, is ETGVTQSPTHLIKTRGQQVTLRCSSQSGHNTVSWYQQALGQGPQFIFQYYREEENGRGNFPPRFSGLQFPNYSSELNVNALELDDSALYLCASSLEGWENEQFFGPGTRLTVL.

This clone was detected a few times. CDR3 sequence: CASRAPGQGASPLHF. DNA for the CDR3: TGTGCCAGCAGAGCCCCGGGACAGGGGGCCTCACCCCTCCACTTT. This chain connects TRBV6-1 to TRBJ1-6; 12 bases map to TRBD1. The V segment lost 6 bases and the J segment 10 bases; nucleotides outside the gene matches: 7. Germline V lookup: CDR1 MNHNS, CDR2 SASEGT. The CDR3 extends over 15 amino acids.

This sequence joins TRBV9 and TRBJ1-1; TRBD1 agrees at 8 bases. This CDR3 is built from 16 residues. Germline values: CDR1 SGDLS, CDR2 YYNGEE. Trimming at V came to 4 bases and at J to 10 bases, leaving 18 bases not matched to a gene. Written as DNA, the CDR3 is TGTGCCAGCAGCCCAAGACCATCCACCGGGACAGGCGGAGCTTTCTTT. Translation gives CASSPRPSTGTGGAFF.

Written as DNA, the CDR3 is TGTGCCAGCAGCTACAGGGGAAGGGACACTGAAGCTTTCTTT. Protein product: CASSYRGRDTEAFF. The rearrangement joins TRBV21-1 to TRBJ1-1; TRBD1 was called by the table and not checked on the DNA. TRBV21-1 is a pseudogene locus. This CDR3 is 14 amino acids long.

J is TRBJ2-7 and V is TRBV9, with D perhaps matching TRBD2 (5 bases). CDR1 and CDR2 (germline): SGDLS, YYNGEE. The length of the CDR3 is 14 residues. V was pared by 3 bases and J by 0 bases, with 10 bases between. DNA of the CDR3: TGTGCCAGCAGCGACGGACTTCTCTCCTACGAGCAGTACTTC. Encoded protein: CASSDGLLSYEQYF.

This chain uses TRBV4-1 with TRBJ2-1; 11 nucleotides align to TRBD2. This CDR3 is 17 amino acids long. The germline V gene has CDR1 MGHRA and CDR2 YSYEKL. Trimming at V came to 4 bases and at J to 1 base, leaving 6 bases not matched to a gene. CDR3 in amino acids: CASSPTSGIVSYNEQFF. The DNA of the CDR3 is TGCGCCAGCAGCCCGACTAGCGGGATTGTATCCTACAATGAGCAGTTCTTC.

This clone has more than one count but fewer than ten. V usage is TRBV13 and J usage is TRBJ1-2; TRBD1 is a possible D gene (6 bases). V was shortened by 0 bases and J by 2 bases, with 7 bases between the two germline ends. Germline CDR1 and CDR2: PRHDT and FYEKMQ (reference sequence). CDR3 size: 14 residues. Here the CDR3 reads CASSLGTGNYGYTF. The CDR3 DNA is TGTGCCAGCAGCTTAGGCACAGGGAACTATGGCTACACCTTC.

For the CDR3, the DNA is TGTGCCAGCAGCCCGAGGTGGGTGTTTAGCACTGAAGCTTTCTTT. Translated: CASSPRWVFSTEAFF. The V and J genes are TRBV9 and TRBJ1-1, with D unclear. Germline V gene data show CDR1 as SGDLS and CDR2 as YYNGEE. Trimming left V 4 bases short and J 4 bases short, with 17 bases between. The CDR3 consists of 15 residues.

This sequence joins TRBV14 and TRBJ2-7; D may be TRBD1 (6 bases). CDR3 size: 13 residues. Trimming removed 3 bases from V and 3 bases from J, with 9 bases in between. Germline CDR1 and CDR2: SGHDN and FVKESK. The CDR3 is CASSQVQGYEQYF. The CDR3 DNA follows: TGTGCCAGCAGCCAGGTACAGGGCTACGAGCAGTACTTC.

This clone was seen a handful of times. The chain recombines TRBV14 with TRBJ2-7; 8 bases match TRBD1. The CDR3 covers 15 residues. Germline assignment: CDR1 SGHDN and CDR2 FVKESK. Germline trimming cut 1 base from V and 3 bases from J; bases unmatched to any gene: 5. The CDR3 sequence: CASSQGRDRLYEQYF. CDR3 DNA: TGTGCCAGCAGCCAAGGACGGGACAGGCTCTACGAGCAGTACTTC.

V usage is TRBV9 and J usage is TRBJ2-1; 11 bases are a match to TRBD2. The CDR3 contains 16 residues. CDR1 SGDLS and CDR2 YYNGEE come from the germline V gene. V shed 3 bases and J 3 bases; nucleotides not matched to a gene: 5. This CDR3 reads CASSEALAGGYNEQFF. CDR3 DNA sequence: TGTGCCAGCAGCGAGGCTCTAGCGGGAGGCTACAATGAGCAGTTCTTC.

This chain connects TRBV29-1 to TRBJ2-5, with 9 bases matching TRBD1. The J call may not be correct, given that the DNA end is closer to TRBJ2-7. CDR3 length: 12 residues. CDR1 is SQVTM, CDR2 ANQGSEA, per germline. The CDR3: CSVDRGNYEQYF. CDR3 DNA sequence: TGCAGCGTGGACAGGGGAAACTACGAGCAGTACTTC.

The rearrangement links TRBV6-5 to TRBJ2-7; no clear D gene. The V gene's germline CDR1 is MNHEY and CDR2 SVGAGI. The CDR3 runs 14 residues. Trimming took off 8 bases at V and 2 bases at J, with 16 bases between the two ends. The CDR3 DNA follows: TGTGCCAGCCGCCGAGGAATAGACCCCTACGAGCAGTACTTC. Translation gives CASRRGIDPYEQYF.

This clone was seen just once. This chain uses TRBV6-5 with TRBJ1-4, with TRBD1 matching 9 bases. The CDR3 has 14 amino acids. Per germline, CDR1 MNHEY and CDR2 SVGAGI. The junction had 10 bases not matched to a gene; V was cut back by 9 bases and J by 8 bases. The CDR3 bases are TGTGCCAGTCGACGGGGACAGGGAGACGAAAAACTGTTTTTT. As protein: CASRRGQGDEKLFF.